The entry that follows covers one T cell receptor (beta chain) sequence. The sample is drawn from a study of blood T cell repertoires in COVID-19. About the research overall: T cells, B-cell-depleted T cells, or PBMCs provided the cDNA or gDNA that served as material.

Trimming took 0 bases from V and 0 from J, leaving 9 bases between them. CDR3 length: 16 amino acids. Germline V lookup: CDR1 KGHSH, CDR2 LQKENI. The table came from immunoSEQ multiplex PCR; TCRdb's copy has only in-frame clones and leaves some out. This table has roughly 220,000 clones, 80% to 90% appearing once. The genes are TRBV18 and TRBJ2-4; D might be TRBD2 (5 bases). The clonotype comes from a woman between 18 and 30 years old in a cohort exposed to, infected with or recovered from COVID-19 (not recorded which). Sequencing was done on a sample of PBMCs or T cells enriched from blood (not recorded which). CDR3 region: CASSPPGGLAKNIQYF. DNA for the CDR3: TGTGCCAGCTCACCACCGGGCGGACTAGCCAAAAACATTCAGTACTTC.